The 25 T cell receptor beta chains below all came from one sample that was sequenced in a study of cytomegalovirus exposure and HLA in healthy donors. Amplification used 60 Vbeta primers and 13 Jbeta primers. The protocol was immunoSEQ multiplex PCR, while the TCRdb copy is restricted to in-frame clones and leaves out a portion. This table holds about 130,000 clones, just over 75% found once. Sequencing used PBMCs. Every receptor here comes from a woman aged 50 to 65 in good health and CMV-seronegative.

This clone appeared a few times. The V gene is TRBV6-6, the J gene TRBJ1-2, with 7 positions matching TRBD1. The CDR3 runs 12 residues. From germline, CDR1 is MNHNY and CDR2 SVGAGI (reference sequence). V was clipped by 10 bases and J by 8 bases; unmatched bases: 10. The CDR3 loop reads CATSATGEGYTF. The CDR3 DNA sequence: TGTGCCACCTCCGCTACAGGGGAGGGCTACACCTTC.

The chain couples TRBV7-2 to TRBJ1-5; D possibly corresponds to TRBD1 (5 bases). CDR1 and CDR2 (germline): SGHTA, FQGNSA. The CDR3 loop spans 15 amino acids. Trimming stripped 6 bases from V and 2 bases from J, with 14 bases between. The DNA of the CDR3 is TGTGCCAGCAGTCTTGAGGCACAGGGCAATCAGCCCCAGCATTTT. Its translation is CASSLEAQGNQPQHF.

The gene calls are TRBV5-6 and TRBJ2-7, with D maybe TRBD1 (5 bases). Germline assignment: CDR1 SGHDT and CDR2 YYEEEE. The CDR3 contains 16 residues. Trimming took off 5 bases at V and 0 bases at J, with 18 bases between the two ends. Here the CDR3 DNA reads TGTGCCAGCAGTCCCCGTTTTGGGGCTAGCTCCTACGAGCAGTACTTC. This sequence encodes CASSPRFGASSYEQYF.

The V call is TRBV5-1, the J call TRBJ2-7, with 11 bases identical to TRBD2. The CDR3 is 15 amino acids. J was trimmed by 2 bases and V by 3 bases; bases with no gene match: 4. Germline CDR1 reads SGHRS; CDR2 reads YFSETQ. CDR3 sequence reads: CASSSGLAATYEQYF. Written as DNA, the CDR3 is TGCGCCAGCAGCTCGGGACTAGCGGCTACCTACGAGCAGTACTTC.

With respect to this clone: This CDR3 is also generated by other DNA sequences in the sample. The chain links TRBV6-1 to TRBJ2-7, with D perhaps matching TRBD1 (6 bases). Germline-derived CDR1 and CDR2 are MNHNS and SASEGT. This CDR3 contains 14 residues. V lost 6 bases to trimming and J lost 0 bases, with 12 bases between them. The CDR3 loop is CASSRTGSSYEQYF. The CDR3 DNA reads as TGTGCCAGCAGCCGAACAGGGAGCTCCTACGAGCAGTACTTC.

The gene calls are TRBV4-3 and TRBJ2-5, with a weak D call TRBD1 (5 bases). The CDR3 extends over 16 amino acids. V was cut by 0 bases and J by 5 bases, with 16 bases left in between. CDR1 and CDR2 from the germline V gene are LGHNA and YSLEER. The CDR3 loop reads CASSQDYYTPGETQYF. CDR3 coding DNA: TGCGCCAGCAGCCAAGATTACTACACCCCAGGGGAGACCCAGTACTTC.

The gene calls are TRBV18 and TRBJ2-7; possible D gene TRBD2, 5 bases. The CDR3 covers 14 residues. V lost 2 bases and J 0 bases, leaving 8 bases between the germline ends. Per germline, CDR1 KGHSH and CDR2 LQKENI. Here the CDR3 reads CASSPSRDSYEQYF. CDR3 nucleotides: TGTGCCAGCTCACCATCTCGGGACTCCTACGAGCAGTACTTC.

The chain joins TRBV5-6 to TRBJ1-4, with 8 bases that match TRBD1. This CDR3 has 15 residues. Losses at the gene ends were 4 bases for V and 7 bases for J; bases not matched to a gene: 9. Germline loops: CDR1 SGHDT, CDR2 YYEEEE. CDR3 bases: TGTGCCAGCAGCGTGGACCACAGGGGGTTTGAAAAACTGTTTTTT. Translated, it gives CASSVDHRGFEKLFF.

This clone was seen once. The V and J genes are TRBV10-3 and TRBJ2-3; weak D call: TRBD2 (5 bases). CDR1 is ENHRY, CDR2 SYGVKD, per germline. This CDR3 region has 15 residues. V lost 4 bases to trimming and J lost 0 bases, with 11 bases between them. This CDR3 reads CAISVLAGSTDTQYF. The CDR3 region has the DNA TGTGCCATCAGTGTTCTAGCAGGTAGCACAGATACGCAGTATTTT.

The chain's CDR3 is CASSLYFGSIGEQFF. The CDR3 region has the DNA TGTGCCAGCAGTTTATATTTTGGTAGTATTGGTGAGCAGTTCTTC. The chain combines TRBV27 with TRBJ2-1; D is unclear. Trimming removed 1 base from V and 9 bases from J, with 16 bases in between. Germline V gives CDR1 MNHEY, CDR2 SMNVEV (reference sequence). This CDR3 region has 15 residues.

As DNA, the CDR3 is TGTGCCAGCAGCGTCAGGTTGGAGCGGGAGATTCCAGATACGCAGTATTTT. Its translation is CASSVRLEREIPDTQYF. V usage is TRBV9 and J usage is TRBJ2-3, with 8 bases lining up with TRBD2. The CDR3 has 17 residues. J was trimmed by 4 bases and V by 2 bases; bases with no gene match: 12. CDR1 and CDR2 from the germline V gene are SGDLS and YYNGEE.

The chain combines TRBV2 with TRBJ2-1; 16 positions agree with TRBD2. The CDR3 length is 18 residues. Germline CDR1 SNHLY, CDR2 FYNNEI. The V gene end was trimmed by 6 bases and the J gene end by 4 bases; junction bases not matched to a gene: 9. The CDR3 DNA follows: TGTGCCAGCAGGGACCCCGGGACTAGCGGGAGGGGATACAATGAGCAGTTCTTC. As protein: CASRDPGTSGRGYNEQFF.

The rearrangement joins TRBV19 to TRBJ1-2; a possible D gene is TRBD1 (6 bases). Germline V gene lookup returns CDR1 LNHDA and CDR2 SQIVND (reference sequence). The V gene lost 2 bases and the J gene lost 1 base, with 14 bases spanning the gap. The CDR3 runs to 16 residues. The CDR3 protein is CASSISTGRLNYGYTF. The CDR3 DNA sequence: TGTGCCAGTAGTATATCGACAGGCCGACTTAACTATGGCTACACCTTC. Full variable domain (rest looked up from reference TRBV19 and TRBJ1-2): DGGITQSPKYLFRKEGQNVTLSCEQNLNHDAMYWYRQDPGQGLRLIYYSQIVNDFQKGDIAEGYSVSREKKESFPLTVTSAQKNPTAFYLCASSISTGRLNYGYTFGSGTRLTVV.

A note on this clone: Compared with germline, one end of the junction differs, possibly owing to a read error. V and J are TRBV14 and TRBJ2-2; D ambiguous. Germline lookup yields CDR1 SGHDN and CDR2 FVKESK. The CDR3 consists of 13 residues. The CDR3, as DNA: TGTGCCAGCAGTCAAGAACTCACCGGGGAGCTGTTTTTT. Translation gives CASSQELTGELFF. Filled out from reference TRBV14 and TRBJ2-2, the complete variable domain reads EAGVTQFPSHSVIEKGQTVTLRCDPISGHDNLYWYRRVMGKEIKFLLHFVKESKQDESGMPNNRFLAERTGGTYSTLKVQPAELEDSGVYFCASSQELTGELFFGEGSRLTVL.

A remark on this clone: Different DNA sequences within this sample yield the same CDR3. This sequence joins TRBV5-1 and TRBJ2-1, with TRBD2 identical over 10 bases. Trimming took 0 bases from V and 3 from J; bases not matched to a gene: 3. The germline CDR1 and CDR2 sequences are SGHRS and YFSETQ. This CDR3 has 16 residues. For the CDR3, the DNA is TGCGCCAGCAGCTTGGTGAGCGGGAGGGTCTACAATGAGCAGTTCTTC. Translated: CASSLVSGRVYNEQFF.

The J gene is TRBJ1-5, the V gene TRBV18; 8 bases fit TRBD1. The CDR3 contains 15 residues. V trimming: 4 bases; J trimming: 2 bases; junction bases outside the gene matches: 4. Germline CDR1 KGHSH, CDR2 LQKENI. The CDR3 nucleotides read TGTGCCAGCTCACGCGACAGGGGAGGCAATCAGCCCCAGCATTTT. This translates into CASSRDRGGNQPQHF.

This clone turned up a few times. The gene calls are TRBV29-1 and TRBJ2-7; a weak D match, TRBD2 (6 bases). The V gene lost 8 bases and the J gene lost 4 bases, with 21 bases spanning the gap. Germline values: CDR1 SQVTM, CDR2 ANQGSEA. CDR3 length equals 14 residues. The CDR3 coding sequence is TGCAGCCCACGGGGAGGAGAGGGGATATACGAGCAGTACTTC. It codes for CSPRGGEGIYEQYF.

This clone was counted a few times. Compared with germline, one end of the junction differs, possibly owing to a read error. CDR3: CSSSFSQGGYTF. CDR3 DNA sequence: TGTTCCAGCAGCTTTAGCCAGGGTGGCTACACCTTC. J is TRBJ1-2 and V is TRBV7-9; a possible D gene is TRBD1 (5 bases). The germline V gene has CDR1 SEHNR and CDR2 FQNEAQ (reference sequence). This CDR3 comprises 12 residues.

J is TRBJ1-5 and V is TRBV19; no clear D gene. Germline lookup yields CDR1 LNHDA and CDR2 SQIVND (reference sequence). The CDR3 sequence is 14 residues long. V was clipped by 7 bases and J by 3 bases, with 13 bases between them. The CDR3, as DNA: TGTGCCAGTAAAACGGGAGGGAACAATCAGCCCCAGCATTTT. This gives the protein CASKTGGNNQPQHF.

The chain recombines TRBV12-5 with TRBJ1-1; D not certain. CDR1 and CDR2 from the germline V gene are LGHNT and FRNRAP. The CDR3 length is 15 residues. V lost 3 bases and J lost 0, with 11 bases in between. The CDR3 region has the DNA TGTGCTAGTGGTTTTTCCCGTCGGGTGAACACTGAAGCTTTCTTT. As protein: CASGFSRRVNTEAFF.

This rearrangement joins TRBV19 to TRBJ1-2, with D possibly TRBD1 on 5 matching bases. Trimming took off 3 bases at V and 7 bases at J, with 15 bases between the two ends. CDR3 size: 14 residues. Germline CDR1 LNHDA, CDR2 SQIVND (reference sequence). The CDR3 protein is CASSISRGSGGYTF. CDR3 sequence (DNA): TGTGCCAGTAGTATTTCTCGGGGGTCCGGTGGCTACACCTTC. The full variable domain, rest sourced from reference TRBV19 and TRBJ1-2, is DGGITQSPKYLFRKEGQNVTLSCEQNLNHDAMYWYRQDPGQGLRLIYYSQIVNDFQKGDIAEGYSVSREKKESFPLTVTSAQKNPTAFYLCASSISRGSGGYTFGSGTRLTVV.

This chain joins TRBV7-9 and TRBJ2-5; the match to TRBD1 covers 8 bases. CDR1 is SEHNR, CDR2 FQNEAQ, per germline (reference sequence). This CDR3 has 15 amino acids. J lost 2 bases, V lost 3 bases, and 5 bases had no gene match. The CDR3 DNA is TGTGCCAGCAGCTTTGGGACAGGAAGTCAAGAGACCCAGTACTTC. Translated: CASSFGTGSQETQYF.

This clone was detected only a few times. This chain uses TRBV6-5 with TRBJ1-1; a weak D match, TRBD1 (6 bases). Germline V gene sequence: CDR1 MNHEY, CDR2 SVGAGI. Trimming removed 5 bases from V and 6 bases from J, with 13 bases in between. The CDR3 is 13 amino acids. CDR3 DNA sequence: TGTGCCAGCAGTCCCCCAGGGGACGCTGAAGCTTTCTTT. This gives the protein CASSPPGDAEAFF.

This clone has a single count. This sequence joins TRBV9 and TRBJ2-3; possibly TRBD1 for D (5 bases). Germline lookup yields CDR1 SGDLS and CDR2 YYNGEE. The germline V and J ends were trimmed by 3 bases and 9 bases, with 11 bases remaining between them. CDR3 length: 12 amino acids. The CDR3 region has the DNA TGTGCCAGCAGCGCAGCAAAGGGGACGCAGTATTTT. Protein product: CASSAAKGTQYF.

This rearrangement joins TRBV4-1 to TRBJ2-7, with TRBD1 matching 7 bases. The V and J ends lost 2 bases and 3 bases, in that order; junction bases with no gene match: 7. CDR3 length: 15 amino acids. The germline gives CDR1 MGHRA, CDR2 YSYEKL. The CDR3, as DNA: TGCGCCAGCAGCCAACTTGAGACAGGGATCTACGAGCAGTACTTC. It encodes CASSQLETGIYEQYF.